Shown below are 21 T cell receptor beta chains from a single sample sequenced in a study of blood T cell repertoires in COVID-19. The assay was immunoSEQ multiplex PCR, and TCRdb's table has in-frame clones only and misses some. The sample lists some 490,000 clones, 70% to 90% occurring once. The sequencing input was peripheral blood. These receptors originate from a human donor in a cohort sampled during active COVID-19.

This chain joins TRBV7-3 and TRBJ1-3; D gene unclear. Trimming took 1 base from V and 2 from J, leaving 12 bases between them. The length of the CDR3 is 16 residues. The V gene's germline CDR1 is SGHTA and CDR2 FQGTGA. This CDR3 reads CASSLRPGNTGNTIYF. The DNA for the CDR3 is TGTGCCAGCAGCTTAAGGCCGGGGAACACTGGAAACACCATATATTTT.

This clone has a handful of counts. The V call is TRBV19, the J call TRBJ1-5; 7 nucleotides agree with TRBD1. Losses at the gene ends were 5 bases for V and 5 bases for J; bases not matched to a gene: 9. The germline gives CDR1 LNHDA, CDR2 SQIVND (reference sequence). The CDR3 sequence is 15 residues long. CDR3 in DNA: TGTGCCAGTAGTCCCGGGACAGTACCCGATCAGCCCCAGCATTTT. Residues: CASSPGTVPDQPQHF.

This rearrangement joins TRBV2 to TRBJ2-5, with D possibly TRBD1 on 6 matching bases. The germline CDR1 and CDR2 sequences are SNHLY and FYNNEI. V was cut by 2 bases and J by 5 bases, with 12 bases left in between. The CDR3 loop spans 14 amino acids. The CDR3 here is CASSETGRRETQYF. The CDR3 nucleotides read TGTGCCAGCAGTGAAACAGGGCGGAGGGAGACCCAGTACTTC.

The chain is built from TRBV24-1 and TRBJ2-3; 15 bases line up with TRBD2. Germline V gene data show CDR1 as KGHDR and CDR2 as SFDVKD. The CDR3 is 19 amino acids. V lost 8 bases and J lost 4; bases outside the gene matches: 15. The chain's CDR3 is CATILAAGTSGRRADTQYF. CDR3 sequence (DNA): TGTGCCACCATTCTTGCTGCTGGGACTAGCGGGAGGAGGGCAGATACGCAGTATTTT.

The V and J genes are TRBV4-1 and TRBJ1-3; D call uncertain. The CDR3 has 16 residues. The germline V gene has CDR1 MGHRA and CDR2 YSYEKL. V lost 4 bases and J 0 bases, leaving 13 bases between the germline ends. Written as DNA, the CDR3 is TGCGCCAGCAGCCTTATGCCGCCGGGCTCTGGAAACACCATATATTTT. Protein: CASSLMPPGSGNTIYF.

The chain uses TRBV14 and TRBJ2-1, with TRBD2 as a possible D gene (6 bases). The germline V gene has CDR1 SGHDN and CDR2 FVKESK. The CDR3 covers 14 residues. V dropped 0 bases and J dropped 12 bases, with 15 bases sitting between them. This chain's CDR3 is CASSQEGRTKGQFF. For the CDR3, the DNA is TGTGCCAGCAGCCAAGAAGGGAGGACGAAGGGGCAGTTCTTC.

V gene TRBV28 combines with J gene TRBJ1-1; no clear D. The CDR3 spans 15 residues. CDR1 MDHEN and CDR2 SYDVKM come from the germline V gene. Between the trimmed V and J ends, which lost 1 base and 1 base, there was a span of 10 bases. The CDR3 loop reads CASSLSRNENTEAFF. In DNA, the CDR3 is TGTGCCAGCAGTTTATCGCGAAACGAGAACACTGAAGCTTTCTTT. The variable domain in full, completed from reference TRBV28 and TRBJ1-1, reads DVKVTQSSRYLVKRTGEKVFLECVQDMDHENMFWYRQDPGLGLRLIYFSYDVKMKEKGDIPEGYSVSREKKERFSLILESASTNQTSMYLCASSLSRNENTEAFFGQGTRLTVV.

V gene TRBV5-4 combines with J gene TRBJ2-6; D is ambiguous. CDR3 length equals 18 residues. Trimming cost V 0 bases and J 1 base, with 14 bases left between them. CDR1 and CDR2 from the germline V gene are SGHNT and YYREEE (reference sequence). For the CDR3, the DNA is TGTGCCAGCAGCTTGGAACCGCCCGTACATTCTGGGGCCAACGTCCTGACTTTC. It encodes CASSLEPPVHSGANVLTF.

This clone was seen just once. The genes are TRBV12-3 or TRBV12-4 and TRBJ2-5, with D perhaps TRBD1 (6 bases). V gave up 3 bases and J gave up 5 bases, with 10 bases separating them. The CDR3 consists of 13 residues. The CDR3 nucleotides read TGTGCCAGCAGTTTGGAACAGGGCGAGACCCAGTACTTC. It encodes CASSLEQGETQYF.

V and J are TRBV19 and TRBJ2-1; a possible D gene is TRBD2 (5 bases). Germline V CDR1 and CDR2: LNHDA, SQIVND (reference sequence). Trimming cost V 7 bases and J 10 bases, with 17 bases left between them. The CDR3 sequence is 13 residues long. The CDR3 reads CASTSDWTDEQFF. CDR3 bases: TGTGCCAGTACCTCGGACTGGACTGACGAGCAGTTCTTC.

The V gene is TRBV30, the J gene TRBJ1-2, with D perhaps TRBD1 (5 bases). Germline V gene lookup returns CDR1 GTSNPN and CDR2 SVGIG (reference sequence). The CDR3 contains 14 residues. Trimming removed 4 bases at V and 3 bases at J, with 15 bases between. Here the CDR3 DNA reads TGTGCCTGGACCATAGAACGACAGTACTATGGCTACACCTTC. The encoded protein is CAWTIERQYYGYTF.

V usage is TRBV11-2 and J usage is TRBJ2-2, with 14 bases matching TRBD2. The V segment lost 5 bases and the J segment 5 bases; nucleotides outside the gene matches: 4. The CDR3 has 16 amino acids. From germline, CDR1 is SGHAT and CDR2 FQNNGV. The CDR3 region has the DNA TGTGCCAGCAGCCAGACTAGCGGGAGGGGGACCGGGGAGCTGTTTTTT. Its translation: CASSQTSGRGTGELFF.

CDR3 DNA: TGTGCCAGCAGATCCGGGACTAGCGGTTTCACCGGGGAGCTGTTTTTT. Its translation: CASRSGTSGFTGELFF. The gene calls are TRBV2 and TRBJ2-2, with 11 bases identical to TRBD2. Trimming removed 6 bases from V and 4 bases from J; junction bases left unmatched: 7. The CDR3 is made up of 16 amino acids. The germline V gene has CDR1 SNHLY and CDR2 FYNNEI. Combining the CDR3 with reference TRBV2 and TRBJ2-2 gives the whole variable domain EPEVTQTPSHQVTQMGQEVILRCVPISNHLYFYWYRQILGQKVEFLVSFYNNEISEKSEIFDDQFSVERPDGSNFTLKIRSTKLEDSAMYFCASRSGTSGFTGELFFGEGSRLTVL.

This chain connects TRBV7-2 to TRBJ2-5; TRBD2 matches 7 bases. J was trimmed by 5 bases and V by 5 bases; bases with no gene match: 8. The V gene's germline CDR1 is SGHTA and CDR2 FQGNSA. CDR3 length: 14 residues. CDR3 region: CASSHSGEGETQYF. For the CDR3, the DNA is TGTGCCAGCAGCCACTCCGGGGAGGGGGAGACCCAGTACTTC.

This clone has just a few counts. The chain recombines TRBV30 with TRBJ1-6; a weak D match, TRBD1 (6 bases). The CDR3 length is 19 residues. Germline V gene data show CDR1 as GTSNPN and CDR2 as SVGIG (reference sequence). Between the trimmed V and J ends, which lost 0 bases and 7 bases, there was a span of 25 bases. In DNA form, the CDR3 reads TGTGCCTGGAGTGTTAGGGGGTTTGCCGGTGAATTGACAAATTCACCCCTCCACTTT. Protein product: CAWSVRGFAGELTNSPLHF.

The chain joins TRBV19 to TRBJ1-5; TRBD1 matches 9 bases. V was pared by 6 bases and J by 7 bases, with 7 bases of the junction left unmatched. The CDR3 has 14 residues. Germline loops: CDR1 LNHDA, CDR2 SQIVND (reference sequence). The CDR3 nucleotides are TGTGCCAGTAGGACGACAGGGGGAGGCCAGCCCCAGCATTTT. Protein sequence: CASRTTGGGQPQHF. The full variable domain, rest sourced from reference TRBV19 and TRBJ1-5, is DGGITQSPKYLFRKEGQNVTLSCEQNLNHDAMYWYRQDPGQGLRLIYYSQIVNDFQKGDIAEGYSVSREKKESFPLTVTSAQKNPTAFYLCASRTTGGGQPQHFGDGTRLSIL.

This chain links TRBV27 with TRBJ2-1, with D possibly TRBD2 on 6 matching bases. This CDR3 is 13 amino acids long. CDR1 MNHEY and CDR2 SMNVEV come from the germline V gene (reference sequence). Trimming stripped 8 bases from V and 6 bases from J, with 14 bases between. CDR3 nucleotide sequence: TGTGCCAGCTCTGCCGCGGGACTCAATGAGCAGTTCTTC. This gives the protein CASSAAGLNEQFF.

Of note for this clone: The sample has other DNA sequences that encode this CDR3 too. V gene TRBV7-2 combines with J gene TRBJ2-7; 12 positions agree with TRBD2. This CDR3 has 15 residues. CDR1 SGHTA and CDR2 FQGNSA come from the germline V gene. Trimming at V came to 3 bases and at J to 2 bases, leaving 2 bases not matched to a gene. The DNA of the CDR3 is TGTGCCAGCAGCTTCGGACTAGCGGGAACCTACGAGCAGTACTTC. It translates to CASSFGLAGTYEQYF.

Comment on this clone: At one boundary the junction diverges from the germline segment, which might be a read error. This chain uses TRBV7-2 with TRBJ2-3, with 10 bases aligning to TRBD1. Germline V gene sequence: CDR1 SGHTA, CDR2 FQGNSA. The CDR3 sequence is 14 residues long. This chain's CDR3 is CASNLGDRGDTQYF. The CDR3 DNA follows: TGTGCCAGCAACTTAGGGGACAGGGGAGATACGCAGTATTTT.

The chain carries TRBV6-4 and TRBJ2-1; 8 bases match TRBD1. Germline V CDR1 and CDR2: MRHNA, SNTAGT. The J segment lost 7 bases and the V segment lost 8 bases, leaving 10 bases of the junction unmatched. CDR3 length: 14 amino acids. CDR3 DNA sequence: TGTGCCAGCGCCAGGGGACAGGAAGAGAATGAGCAGTTCTTC. Translation gives CASARGQEENEQFF.

As to this clone: The same CDR3 also results from other DNA sequences found in this sample. The chain is built from TRBV18 and TRBJ1-4; 10 bases agree with TRBD1. The CDR3 spans 14 residues. Germline V gene lookup returns CDR1 KGHSH and CDR2 LQKENI. V gave up 3 bases and J gave up 7 bases; unmatched junction bases: 2. The CDR3 DNA follows: TGTGCCAGCTCACCGGGACAGGGGACTGAAAAACTGTTTTTT. Translated: CASSPGQGTEKLFF.